This TCR beta chain was captured by sequencing in a study of blood T cells in healthy people across ages. Whole-study findings and limits: It was held that diversity estimates obtained from one million T cells represented underestimates.

This clonotype was seen a handful of times. Its antigen is unknown. The germline gives CDR1 SGDLS, CDR2 YYNGEE. CDR3 length: 17 residues. The junction had 11 bases not matched to a gene; V was cut back by 0 bases and J by 5 bases. A second roughly 6 to 12 cycle PCR used barcoded and J-beta primers. Each cDNA molecule received a tag from a template-switch adaptor that had 12 random nucleotides. TCRdb reprocessed the 5' RACE reads with MiXCR, giving one entry per CDR3 protein. This table has about 1.4 million distinct CDR3 sequences, 59% appearing once. The V gene is TRBV9, the J gene TRBJ2-5, with 9 bases matching TRBD2. Material: blood. This TCR came from a young man in good health. CDR3 residues: CASSVGGTSFLTETQYF. CDR3 DNA: TGTGCCAGCAGCGTAGGAGGGACTAGCTTTCTTACCGAGACCCAGTACTTC. Looking up the rest from reference TRBV9 and TRBJ2-5 gives the full variable domain: DSGVTQTPKHLITATGQRVTLRCSPRSGDLSVYWYQQSLDQGLQFLIQYYNGEERAKGNILERFSAQQFPDLHSELNLSSLELGDSALYFCASSVGGTSFLTETQYFGPGTRLLVL.